The clone carrying this T cell receptor (beta chain) was detected ten times or more. The cDNA came from 5'RACE, which used 10-nucleotide random UMIs. TCRdb independently ran MiXCR on the 5' RACE reads; one entry per CDR3 protein. The data contain approximately 36,000 distinct CDR3 sequences, roughly 14% of them seen just once; the ten biggest clones take up over 20%. The data were taken from a study of neurological immune-mediated disorders. Per germline, CDR1 LNHNV and CDR2 YYDKDF (reference sequence). V shed 2 bases and J shed 1 base, with 10 bases lying between them. The CDR3 is 15 amino acids. The unsorted libraries had their origin in 2 million PBMCs stored at -80 C.

The receptor was isolated from a woman between 45 and 60 years old with HTLV-1-associated myelopathy (HAM/TSP). The sequencing input was PBMCs. V is TRBV15 and J is TRBJ2-3; a possible D gene is TRBD2 (6 bases). DNA for the CDR3: TGTGCCACCAGCAGATCGCCTAGCGGCACAGATACGCAGTATTTT. Residues: CATSRSPSGTDTQYF.